Listed below are T cell receptor beta chains from one sample, sequenced in a study of T cells after yellow fever vaccination. TCRdb re-analysed the 5' RACE reads in MiXCR, keeping a single row per CDR3 protein. The sample has around 350,000 distinct CDR3 sequences, roughly 10% seen once. Sequencing used PBMCs, obtained on the day of the first yellow fever vaccination. Every receptor here comes from a man younger than 30 who received the YFV17D yellow fever vaccine. Both conserved end residues are part of each CDR3.

V gene	J gene	CDR3 protein
TRBV7-9	TRBJ2-1	CASSIAGSYNEQFF
TRBV15	TRBJ2-1	CATSRGTRLAGYNEQFF
TRBV7-3	TRBJ2-5	CASSLTRGGRETQYF
TRBV10-1	TRBJ2-3	CASSGGGGSADTQYF
TRBV12-5	TRBJ2-3	CASGAGGDGADTQYF
TRBV5-4	TRBJ2-7	CASSVGPGQEGPLYEQYF
TRBV4-3	TRBJ2-3	CASSQERRVTDTQYF
TRBV4-3	TRBJ2-3	CASSQGGGGFSADTQYF
TRBV3-1	TRBJ2-3	CASSRGLALSAQYF
TRBV19	TRBJ2-1	CASSHRRQGDNEQFF
TRBV10-3	TRBJ2-7	CATGGQVSYEQYF
TRBV5-6	TRBJ1-2	CAISPGGYGYTF
TRBV5-6	TRBJ2-2	CASSSPLQGAGELFF
TRBV11-2	TRBJ2-1	CASSLEQGGSSSYNEQFF
TRBV7-2	TRBJ2-5	CASSRGWETQYF
TRBV19	TRBJ1-1	CASSIKSPVWDTEAFF
TRBV19	TRBJ1-5	CASSDTLGRVSNQPQHF
TRBV4-2	TRBJ2-2	CASSQDPGGNTGELFF
TRBV25-1	TRBJ1-2	CASSEIDGRGTNYGYTF
TRBV2	TRBJ1-4	CASSGIFNEKLFF
TRBV7-3	TRBJ2-1	CASSQYSGDSYNEQFF
TRBV19	TRBJ2-3	CASSTRQGSLSTDTQYF
TRBV10-2	TRBJ2-5	CASRVFAGAAARTQYF
TRBV14	TRBJ2-1	CASSQEPTPYNEQFF
TRBV24-1	TRBJ2-2	CATGGRQNTGELFF
TRBV20-1	TRBJ2-7	CSARRSYEQYF
TRBV15	TRBJ2-5	CATSRETGKVKTQYF
TRBV6-1	TRBJ1-2	CASSPGSNYGYTF
TRBV7-3	TRBJ2-2	CASSSPAGGYTGELFF
TRBV7-2	TRBJ2-5	CASSRGTGYQGETQYF
TRBV2	TRBJ1-2	CASSESEGVNYGYTF
TRBV20-1	TRBJ1-6	CSAREVLDSPLHF
TRBV5-1	TRBJ1-2	CASSLAAGSNYGYTF
TRBV4-3	TRBJ1-2	CASSQDAFNRETYGYTF
TRBV9	TRBJ2-1	CASSGEQGDYNEQFF
TRBV7-2	TRBJ2-3	CASSLFRGLTDTQYF
TRBV4-1	TRBJ1-4	CASIRPEAGEKLFF